A selection of T cell receptor beta chains follows, all from one sample in a study of shared clonotypes between healthy human individuals. Using immunoSEQ multiplex PCR, the repertoire was profiled, and TCRdb retains in-frame clones only, with some absent. The sample shows 1,400,000 or so clones, around 98.5% of them seen only once. Material for sequencing was naive CD4+ T cells sorted from blood. The source is a man aged 30-40 years in good health. The CDR3 runs from the conserved cysteine through the conserved F or W. The order of the fields is V gene, J gene, D gene, clone size, CDR3 length, CDR3 protein, CDR3 DNA. D genes are given only for firm matches. A row's size may be missing; if present it is once, few, many or a size class.

TRBV19	TRBJ1-4	NA	NA	15	CASSIWGVANEKLFF	TGTGCCAGTAGTATATGGGGGGTTGCTAATGAAAAACTGTTTTTT
TRBV5-1	TRBJ1-1	NA	NA	14	CASSLATVNTEAFF	TGCGCCAGCAGCTTGGCCACGGTGAACACTGAAGCTTTCTTT
TRBV6-5	TRBJ2-7	TRBD1	NA	15	CASRRPGQGIYEQYF	TGTGCCAGCAGAAGGCCGGGACAGGGGATCTACGAGCAGTACTTC
TRBV2	TRBJ1-2	NA	NA	16	CASSESGQGTFYGYTF	TGTGCCAGCAGTGAATCAGGTCAGGGCACCTTCTATGGCTACACCTTC
TRBV7-2	TRBJ2-3	NA	NA	16	CASSKDRDPSTDTQYF	TGTGCCAGCAGTAAAGACCGGGACCCTTCCACAGATACGCAGTATTTT
TRBV6-5	TRBJ2-7	TRBD2	NA	14	CASKSLAGEYEQYF	TGTGCCAGCAAAAGTCTAGCGGGAGAGTATGAGCAGTACTTC
TRBV18	TRBJ2-7	TRBD2	NA	16	CASSPFSGRGSYEQYF	TGTGCCAGCTCACCATTTAGCGGGAGGGGATCCTACGAGCAGTACTTC
TRBV11-3	TRBJ2-1	NA	once	13	CASSFQLGGEQFF	TGTGCCAGCAGCTTCCAATTGGGTGGTGAGCAGTTCTTC
TRBV2	TRBJ2-3	TRBD2	NA	14	CASSTSAYTDTQYF	TGTGCCAGCAGTACTAGCGCATACACAGATACGCAGTATTTT
TRBV7-9	TRBJ1-5	NA	NA	17	CASSSGLPTLGNQPQHF	TGTGCCAGCAGCTCGGGACTTCCCACCCTTGGCAATCAGCCCCAGCATTTT
TRBV6-5	TRBJ2-2	NA	NA	16	CASSYSPRANTGELFF	TGTGCCAGCAGTTACTCTCCCAGGGCGAACACCGGGGAGCTGTTTTTT
TRBV6-1	TRBJ2-3	NA	once	13	CASSEALLDTQYF	TGTGCCAGCAGTGAAGCGCTTTTGGATACGCAGTATTTT
TRBV6-5	TRBJ2-2	NA	NA	14	CASRKPGYTGELFF	TGTGCCAGCAGAAAGCCAGGATACACCGGGGAGCTGTTTTTT
TRBV29-1	TRBJ1-1	TRBD1	NA	14	CSVTYTGGNTEAFF	TGCAGCGTTACGTATACAGGGGGGAACACTGAAGCTTTCTTT
TRBV19	TRBJ2-2	NA	NA	13	CASSAANTGELFF	TGTGCCAGTAGCGCGGCGAACACCGGGGAGCTGTTTTTT
TRBV6-5	TRBJ2-3	NA	NA	11	CASSLADTQYF	TGTGCCAGCAGTTTGGCAGATACGCAGTATTTT
TRBV28	TRBJ2-2	TRBD2	once	17	CASSFSRLAGTNGELFF	TGTGCCAGCAGTTTTAGTCGACTAGCGGGAACGAACGGGGAGCTGTTTTTT
TRBV5-4	TRBJ2-2	TRBD1	once	14	CASSPGQSPGELFF	TGTGCCAGCAGCCCGGGACAGAGCCCCGGGGAGCTGTTTTTT
TRBV19	TRBJ2-7	TRBD2	NA	14	CASTPSGRTYEQYF	TGTGCCAGTACCCCTAGCGGGAGGACCTACGAGCAGTACTTC
TRBV29-1	TRBJ2-1	TRBD2	NA	14	CSVGGGTSKNEQFF	TGCAGCGTTGGGGGCGGGACTAGCAAAAATGAGCAGTTCTTC
TRBV2	TRBJ2-7	NA	NA	15	CASSEVRTGAYEQYF	TGTGCCAGCAGTGAAGTTAGAACAGGAGCCTACGAGCAGTACTTC
TRBV10-3	TRBJ2-5	NA	NA	14	CAISPSLGKETQYF	TGTGCCATCAGCCCATCGTTAGGGAAAGAGACCCAGTACTTC
TRBV20-1	TRBJ2-7	NA	NA	11	CSGLGGYEQYF	TGCAGTGGACTAGGAGGCTACGAGCAGTACTTC
TRBV7-2	TRBJ2-2	NA	NA	15	CASSLVFPGAGELFF	TGTGCCAGCAGCTTAGTCTTTCCGGGAGCCGGGGAGCTGTTTTTT
TRBV29-1	TRBJ2-1	NA	NA	12	CSVGALYNEQFF	TGCAGCGTTGGGGCACTCTACAATGAGCAGTTCTTC
TRBV6-5	TRBJ2-1	NA	NA	15	CASSQRLDFYNEQFF	TGTGCCAGCAGTCAAAGACTAGATTTCTACAATGAGCAGTTCTTC
TRBV5-5	TRBJ2-1	TRBD2	NA	15	CASSTTSAAGNEQFF	TGTGCCAGCAGCACCACTAGCGCCGCTGGGAATGAGCAGTTCTTC
TRBV19	TRBJ2-5	TRBD1	NA	14	CASSTTGSQETQYF	TGTGCCAGTAGTACGACAGGGTCACAAGAGACCCAGTACTTC
TRBV9	TRBJ1-2	TRBD1	NA	15	CASSAPGQGGSGYTF	TGTGCCAGCAGCGCGCCCGGACAGGGCGGGAGTGGCTACACCTTC
TRBV16	TRBJ2-3	NA	once	14	CASSQSWTTDTQYF	TGTGCCAGCAGCCAATCGTGGACCACAGATACGCAGTATTTT
TRBV4-1	TRBJ1-4	TRBD1	NA	15	CASSQPDRDGEKLFF	TGCGCCAGCAGCCAACCAGACAGGGACGGTGAAAAACTGTTTTTT
TRBV5-1	TRBJ2-5	NA	NA	13	CASRTQGFETQYF	TGCGCCAGCAGGACCCAGGGTTTCGAGACCCAGTACTTC
TRBV5-6	TRBJ2-1	TRBD2	NA	17	CASSLGLAGNLRNEQFF	TGTGCCAGCAGCTTGGGACTAGCGGGAAATTTAAGGAATGAGCAGTTCTTC
TRBV10-3	TRBJ2-7	NA	NA	14	CAISESRAGYEQYF	TGTGCCATCAGTGAGTCCCGTGCCGGCTACGAGCAGTACTTC